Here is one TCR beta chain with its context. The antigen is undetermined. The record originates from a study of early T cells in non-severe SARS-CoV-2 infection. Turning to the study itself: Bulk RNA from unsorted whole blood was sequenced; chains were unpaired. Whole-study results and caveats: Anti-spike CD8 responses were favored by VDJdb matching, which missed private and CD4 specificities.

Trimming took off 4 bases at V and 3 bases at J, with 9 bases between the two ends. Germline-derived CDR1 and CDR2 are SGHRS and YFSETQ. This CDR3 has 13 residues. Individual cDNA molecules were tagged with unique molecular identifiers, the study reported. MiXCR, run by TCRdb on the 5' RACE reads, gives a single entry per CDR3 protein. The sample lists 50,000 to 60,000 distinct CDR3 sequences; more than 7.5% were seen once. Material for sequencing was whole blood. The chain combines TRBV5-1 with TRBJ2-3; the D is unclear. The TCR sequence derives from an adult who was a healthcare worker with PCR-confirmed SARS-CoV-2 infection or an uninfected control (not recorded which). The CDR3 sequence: CASSDVGTDTQYF. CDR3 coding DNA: TGCGCCAGCAGCGATGTGGGGACAGATACGCAGTATTTT.